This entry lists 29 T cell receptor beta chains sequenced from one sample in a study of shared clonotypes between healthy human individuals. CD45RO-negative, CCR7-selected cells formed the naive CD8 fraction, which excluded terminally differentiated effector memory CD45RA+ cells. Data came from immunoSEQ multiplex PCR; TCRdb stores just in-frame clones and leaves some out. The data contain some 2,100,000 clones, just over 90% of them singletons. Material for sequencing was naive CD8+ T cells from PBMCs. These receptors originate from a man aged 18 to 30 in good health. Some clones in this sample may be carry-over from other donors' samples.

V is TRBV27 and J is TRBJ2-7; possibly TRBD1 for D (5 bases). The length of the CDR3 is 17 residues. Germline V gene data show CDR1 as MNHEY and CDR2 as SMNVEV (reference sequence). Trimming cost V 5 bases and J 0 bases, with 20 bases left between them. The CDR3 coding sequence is TGTGCCAGCAGTGACAGACTCCTCACCAAGAGCTCCTACGAGCAGTACTTC. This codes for CASSDRLLTKSSYEQYF.

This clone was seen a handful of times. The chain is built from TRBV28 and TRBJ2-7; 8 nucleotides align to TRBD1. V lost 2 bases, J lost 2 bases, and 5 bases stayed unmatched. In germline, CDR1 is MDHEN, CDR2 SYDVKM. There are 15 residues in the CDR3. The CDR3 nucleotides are TGTGCCAGCAGTTTAATTCAGGGGGCCGCCTACGAGCAGTACTTC. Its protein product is CASSLIQGAAYEQYF.

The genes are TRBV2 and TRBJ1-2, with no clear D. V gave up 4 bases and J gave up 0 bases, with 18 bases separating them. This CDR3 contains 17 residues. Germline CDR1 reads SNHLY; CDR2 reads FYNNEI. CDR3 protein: CASSAVRTGSANYGYTF. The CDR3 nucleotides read TGTGCCAGCAGTGCTGTCAGGACCGGGTCGGCTAACTATGGCTACACCTTC.

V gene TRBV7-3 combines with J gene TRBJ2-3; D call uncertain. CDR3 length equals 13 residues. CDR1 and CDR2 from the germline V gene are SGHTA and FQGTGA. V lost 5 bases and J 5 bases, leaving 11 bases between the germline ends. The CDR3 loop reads CASSQELIDTQYF. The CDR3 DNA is TGTGCCAGCAGCCAGGAGCTTATAGATACGCAGTATTTT.

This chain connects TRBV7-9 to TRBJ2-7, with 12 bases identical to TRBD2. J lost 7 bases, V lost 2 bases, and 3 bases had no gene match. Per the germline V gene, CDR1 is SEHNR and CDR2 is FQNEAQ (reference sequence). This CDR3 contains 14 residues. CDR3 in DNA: TGTGCCAGCAGCTTACTAGCGGGAGGGTCGGAGCAGTACTTC. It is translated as CASSLLAGGSEQYF.

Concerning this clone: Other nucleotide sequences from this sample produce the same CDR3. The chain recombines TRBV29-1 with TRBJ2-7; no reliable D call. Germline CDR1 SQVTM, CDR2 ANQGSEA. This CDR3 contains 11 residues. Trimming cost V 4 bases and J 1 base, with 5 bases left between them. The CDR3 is CSVVTSYEQYF. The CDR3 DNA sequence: TGCAGCGTTGTGACGTCCTACGAGCAGTACTTC.

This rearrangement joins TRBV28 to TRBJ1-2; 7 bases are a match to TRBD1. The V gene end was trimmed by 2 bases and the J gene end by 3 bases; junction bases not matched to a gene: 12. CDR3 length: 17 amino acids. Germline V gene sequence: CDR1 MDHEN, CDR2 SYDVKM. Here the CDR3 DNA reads TGTGCCAGCAGTTTAGGCGTAGGTGACAGGGCCGACTATGGCTACACCTTC. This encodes CASSLGVGDRADYGYTF.

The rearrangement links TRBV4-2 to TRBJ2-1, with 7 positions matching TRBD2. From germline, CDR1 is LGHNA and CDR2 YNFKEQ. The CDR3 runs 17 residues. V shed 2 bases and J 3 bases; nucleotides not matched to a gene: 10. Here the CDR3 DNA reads TGTGCCAGCAGCCAAAGCGCAGCGGGATTTTTCTACAATGAGCAGTTCTTC. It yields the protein CASSQSAAGFFYNEQFF.

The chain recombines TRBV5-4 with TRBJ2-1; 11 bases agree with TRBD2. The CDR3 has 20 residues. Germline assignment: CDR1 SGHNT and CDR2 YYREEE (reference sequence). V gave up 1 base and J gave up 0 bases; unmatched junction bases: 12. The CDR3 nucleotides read TGTGCCAGCAGCTTGTTAACTAGCGGGAGCCCCCTGCTCTCCTACAATGAGCAGTTCTTC. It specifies CASSLLTSGSPLLSYNEQFF.

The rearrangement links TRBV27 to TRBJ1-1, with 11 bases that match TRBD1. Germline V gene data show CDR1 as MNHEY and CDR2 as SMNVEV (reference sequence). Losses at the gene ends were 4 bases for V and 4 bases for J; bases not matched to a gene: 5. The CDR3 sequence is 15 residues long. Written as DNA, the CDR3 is TGTGCCAGCAGTTCCGGGACAGGGGGTGTCACTGAAGCTTTCTTT. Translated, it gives CASSSGTGGVTEAFF.

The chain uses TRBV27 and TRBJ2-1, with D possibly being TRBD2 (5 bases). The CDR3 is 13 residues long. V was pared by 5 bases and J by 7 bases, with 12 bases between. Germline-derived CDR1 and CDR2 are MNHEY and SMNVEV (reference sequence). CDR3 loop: CASSMSGLNEQFF. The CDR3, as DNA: TGTGCCAGCAGTATGAGCGGTCTAAATGAGCAGTTCTTC.

CDR3 in amino acids: CASSQGIGNQPQHF. DNA for the CDR3: TGTGCCAGCAGTCAGGGGATAGGCAATCAGCCCCAGCATTTT. This sequence joins TRBV28 and TRBJ1-5; maybe TRBD1 (6 bases). This CDR3 has 14 amino acids. Germline CDR1 MDHEN, CDR2 SYDVKM. V dropped 5 bases and J dropped 2 bases, with 10 bases sitting between them.

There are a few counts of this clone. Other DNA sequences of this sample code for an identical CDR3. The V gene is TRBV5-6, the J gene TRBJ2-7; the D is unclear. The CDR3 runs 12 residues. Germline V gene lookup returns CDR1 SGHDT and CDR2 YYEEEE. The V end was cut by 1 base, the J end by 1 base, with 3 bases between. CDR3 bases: TGTGCCAGCAGCTTGCAGTCCTACGAGCAGTACTTC. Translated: CASSLQSYEQYF.

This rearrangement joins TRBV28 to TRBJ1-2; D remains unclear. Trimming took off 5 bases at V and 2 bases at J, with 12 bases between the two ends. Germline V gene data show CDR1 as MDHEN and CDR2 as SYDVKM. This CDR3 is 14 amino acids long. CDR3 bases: TGTGCCAGCAGTCCTCATCCAAGAAACTATGGCTACACCTTC. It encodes CASSPHPRNYGYTF.

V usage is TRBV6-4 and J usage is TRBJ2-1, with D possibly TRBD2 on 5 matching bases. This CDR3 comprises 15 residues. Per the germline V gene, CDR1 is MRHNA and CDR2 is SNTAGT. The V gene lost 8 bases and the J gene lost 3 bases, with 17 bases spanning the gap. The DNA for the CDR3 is TGTGCCAGCGCCTTGAGGAGCGGACGCTACAATGAGCAGTTCTTC. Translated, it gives CASALRSGRYNEQFF.

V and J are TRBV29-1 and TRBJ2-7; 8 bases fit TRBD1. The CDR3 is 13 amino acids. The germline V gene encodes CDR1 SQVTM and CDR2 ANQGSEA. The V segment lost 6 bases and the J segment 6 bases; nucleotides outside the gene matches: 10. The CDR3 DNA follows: TGCAGCGTGGGAGGACAGGGAGCGGGCGAGCAGTACTTC. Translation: CSVGGQGAGEQYF.

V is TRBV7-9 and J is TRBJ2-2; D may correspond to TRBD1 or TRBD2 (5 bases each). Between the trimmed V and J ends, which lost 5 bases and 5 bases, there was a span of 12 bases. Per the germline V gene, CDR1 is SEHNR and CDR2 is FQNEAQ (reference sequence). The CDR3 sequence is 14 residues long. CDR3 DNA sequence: TGTGCCAGCAGCGAACGGGGCGCTACCGGGGAGCTGTTTTTT. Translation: CASSERGATGELFF.

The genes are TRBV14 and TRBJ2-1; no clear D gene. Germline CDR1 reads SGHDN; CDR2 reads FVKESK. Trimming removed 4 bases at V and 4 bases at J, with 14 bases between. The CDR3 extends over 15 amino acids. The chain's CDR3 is CASSPSEYRYNEQFF. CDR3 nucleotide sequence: TGTGCCAGCAGCCCCTCGGAATACCGATACAATGAGCAGTTCTTC. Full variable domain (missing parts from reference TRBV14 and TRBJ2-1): EAGVTQFPSHSVIEKGQTVTLRCDPISGHDNLYWYRRVMGKEIKFLLHFVKESKQDESGMPNNRFLAERTGGTYSTLKVQPAELEDSGVYFCASSPSEYRYNEQFFGPGTRLTVL.

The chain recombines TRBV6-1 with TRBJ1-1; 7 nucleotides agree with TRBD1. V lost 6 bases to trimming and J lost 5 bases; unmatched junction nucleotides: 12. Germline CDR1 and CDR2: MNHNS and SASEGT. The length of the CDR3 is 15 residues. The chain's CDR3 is CASRESRTGSTEAFF. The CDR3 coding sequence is TGTGCCAGCAGGGAATCTAGGACAGGATCGACTGAAGCTTTCTTT.

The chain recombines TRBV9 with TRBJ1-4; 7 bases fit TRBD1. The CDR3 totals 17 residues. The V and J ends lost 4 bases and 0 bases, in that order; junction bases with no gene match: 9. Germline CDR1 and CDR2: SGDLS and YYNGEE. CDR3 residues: CASSPSPDRATNEKLFF. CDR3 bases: TGTGCCAGCAGCCCCTCGCCCGACAGGGCAACTAATGAAAAACTGTTTTTT.

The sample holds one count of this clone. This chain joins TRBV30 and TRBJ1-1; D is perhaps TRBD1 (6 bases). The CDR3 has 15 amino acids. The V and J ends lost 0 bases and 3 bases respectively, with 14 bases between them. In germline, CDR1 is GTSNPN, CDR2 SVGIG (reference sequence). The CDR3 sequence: CAWSVREQGHTEAFF. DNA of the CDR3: TGTGCCTGGAGTGTACGGGAACAGGGCCACACTGAAGCTTTCTTT. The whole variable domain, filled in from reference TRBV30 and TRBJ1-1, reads SQTIHQWPATLVQPVGSPLSLECTVEGTSNPNLYWYRQAAGRGLQLLFYSVGIGQISSEVPQNLSASRPQDRQFILSSKKLLLSDSGFYLCAWSVREQGHTEAFFGQGTRLTVV.

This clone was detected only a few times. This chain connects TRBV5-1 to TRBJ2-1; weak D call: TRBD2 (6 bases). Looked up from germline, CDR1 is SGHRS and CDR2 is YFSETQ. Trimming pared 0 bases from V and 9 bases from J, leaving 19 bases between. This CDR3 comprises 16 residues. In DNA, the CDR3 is TGCGCCAGCAGCTTGGCTGCGGGAAAAGTATGGGGTGAGCAGTTCTTC. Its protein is CASSLAAGKVWGEQFF. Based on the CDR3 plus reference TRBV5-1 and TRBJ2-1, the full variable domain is KAGVTQTPRYLIKTRGQQVTLSCSPISGHRSVSWYQQTPGQGLQFLFEYFSETQRNKGNFPGRFSGRQFSNSRSEMNVSTLELGDSALYLCASSLAAGKVWGEQFFGPGTRLTVL.

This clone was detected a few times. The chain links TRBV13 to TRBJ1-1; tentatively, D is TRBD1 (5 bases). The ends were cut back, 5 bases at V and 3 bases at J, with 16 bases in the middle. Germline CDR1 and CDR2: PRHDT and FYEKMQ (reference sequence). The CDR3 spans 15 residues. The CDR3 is CASSPRGREHTEAFF. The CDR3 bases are TGTGCCAGCAGCCCTAGAGGCAGGGAGCACACTGAAGCTTTCTTT.

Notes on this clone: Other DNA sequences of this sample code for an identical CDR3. CDR3 sequence (DNA): TGTGCCAGCAGCCCCGGACTAGCGGAGTACAATGAGCAGTTCTTC. Translating gives CASSPGLAEYNEQFF. V is TRBV9 and J is TRBJ2-1; TRBD2 aligns across 10 bases. The CDR3 length is 15 residues. V was pared by 4 bases and J by 4 bases, with 5 bases of the junction left unmatched. Germline lookup yields CDR1 SGDLS and CDR2 YYNGEE.

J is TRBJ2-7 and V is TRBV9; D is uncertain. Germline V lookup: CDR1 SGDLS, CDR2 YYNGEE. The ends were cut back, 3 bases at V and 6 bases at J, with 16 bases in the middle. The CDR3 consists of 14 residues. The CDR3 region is CASSACLVGCEQYF. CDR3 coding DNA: TGTGCCAGCAGCGCCTGTTTAGTGGGTTGCGAGCAGTACTTC.

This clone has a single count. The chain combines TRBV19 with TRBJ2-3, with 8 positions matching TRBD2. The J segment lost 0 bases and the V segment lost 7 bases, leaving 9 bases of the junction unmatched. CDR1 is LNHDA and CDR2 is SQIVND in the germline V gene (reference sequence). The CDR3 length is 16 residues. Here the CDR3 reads CASNIGGRTSTDTQYF. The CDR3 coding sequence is TGTGCCAGTAATATTGGCGGGAGGACTAGCACAGATACGCAGTATTTT.

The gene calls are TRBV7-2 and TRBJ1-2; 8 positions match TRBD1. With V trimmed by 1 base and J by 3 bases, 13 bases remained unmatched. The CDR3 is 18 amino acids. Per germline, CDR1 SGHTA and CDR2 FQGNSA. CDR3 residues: CASSLEFVRTGNDYGYTF. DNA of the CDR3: TGTGCCAGCAGCTTAGAGTTTGTTCGGACAGGGAACGACTATGGCTACACCTTC. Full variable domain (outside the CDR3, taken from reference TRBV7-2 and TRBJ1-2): GAGVSQSPSNKVTEKGKDVELRCDPISGHTALYWYRQSLGQGLEFLIYFQGNSAPDKSGLPSDRFSAERTGGSVSTLTIQRTQQEDSAVYLCASSLEFVRTGNDYGYTFGSGTRLTVV.

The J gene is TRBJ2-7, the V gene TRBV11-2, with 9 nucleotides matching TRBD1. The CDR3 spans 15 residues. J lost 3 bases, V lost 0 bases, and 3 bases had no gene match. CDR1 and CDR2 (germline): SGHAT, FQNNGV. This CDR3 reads CASSLETGQGYEQYF. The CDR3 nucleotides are TGTGCCAGCAGCTTAGAAACGGGACAGGGCTACGAGCAGTACTTC.

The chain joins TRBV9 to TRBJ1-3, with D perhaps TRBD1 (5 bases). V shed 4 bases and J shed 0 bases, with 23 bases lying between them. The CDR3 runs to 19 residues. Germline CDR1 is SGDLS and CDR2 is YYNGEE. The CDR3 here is CASSPDPAGWPSSGNTIYF. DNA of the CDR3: TGTGCCAGCAGCCCCGACCCGGCAGGGTGGCCCTCCTCTGGAAACACCATATATTTT.